This TCR beta chain was identified during a study of blood T cell repertoires in COVID-19. For this clone: Within the sample, other DNA sequences also encode this same CDR3.

Germline values: CDR1 SGHRS, CDR2 YFSETQ. The CDR3 is 14 amino acids. Trimming removed 0 bases from V and 1 base from J, with 7 bases in between. TCRdb's table, derived via immunoSEQ multiplex PCR, lists solely in-frame clones and lacks some. Of over 65,000 clones detected, more than 90% appear once; the ten largest clones hold about 9.8%. Source material: peripheral blood. The receptor was derived from a human donor in a cohort sampled during active COVID-19. The chain recombines TRBV5-1 with TRBJ2-5, with D maybe TRBD1 (5 bases). CDR3 in amino acids: CASSLGTLQETQYF. CDR3 sequence (DNA): TGCGCCAGCAGCTTGGGGACACTCCAAGAGACCCAGTACTTC.